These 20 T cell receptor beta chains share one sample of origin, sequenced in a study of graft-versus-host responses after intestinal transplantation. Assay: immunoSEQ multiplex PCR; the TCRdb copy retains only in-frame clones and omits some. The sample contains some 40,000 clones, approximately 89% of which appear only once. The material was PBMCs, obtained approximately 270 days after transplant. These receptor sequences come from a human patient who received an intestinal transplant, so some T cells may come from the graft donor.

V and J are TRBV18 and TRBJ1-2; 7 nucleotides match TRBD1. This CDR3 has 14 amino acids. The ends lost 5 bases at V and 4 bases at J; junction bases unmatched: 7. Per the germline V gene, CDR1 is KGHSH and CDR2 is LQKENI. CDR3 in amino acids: CASSITRDSYGYTF. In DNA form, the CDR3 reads TGTGCCAGCTCAATAACCCGGGACAGCTATGGCTACACCTTC. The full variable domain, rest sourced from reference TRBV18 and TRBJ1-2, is NAGVMQNPRHLVRRRGQEARLRCSPMKGHSHVYWYRQLPEEGLKFMVYLQKENIIDESGMPKERFSAEFPKEGPSILRIQQVVRGDSAAYFCASSITRDSYGYTFGSGTRLTVV.

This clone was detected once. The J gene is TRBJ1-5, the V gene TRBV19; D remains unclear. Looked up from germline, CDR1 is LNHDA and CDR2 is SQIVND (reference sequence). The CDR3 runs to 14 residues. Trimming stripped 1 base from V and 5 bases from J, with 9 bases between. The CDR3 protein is CASSIVGRDQPQHF. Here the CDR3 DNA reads TGTGCCAGTAGTATAGTAGGGCGGGATCAGCCCCAGCATTTT.

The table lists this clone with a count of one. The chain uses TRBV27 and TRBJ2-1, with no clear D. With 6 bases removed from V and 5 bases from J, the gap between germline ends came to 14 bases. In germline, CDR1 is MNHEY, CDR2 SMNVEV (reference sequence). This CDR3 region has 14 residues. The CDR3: CASRHSVADNEQFF. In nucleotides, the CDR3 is TGTGCCAGCAGACATTCGGTGGCGGACAATGAGCAGTTCTTC.

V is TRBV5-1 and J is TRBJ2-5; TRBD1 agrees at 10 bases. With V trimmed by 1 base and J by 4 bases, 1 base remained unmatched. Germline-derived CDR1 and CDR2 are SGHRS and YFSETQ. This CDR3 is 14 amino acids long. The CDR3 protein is CASSLRDRGETQYF. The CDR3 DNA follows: TGCGCCAGCAGCTTGAGGGACAGGGGAGAGACCCAGTACTTC.

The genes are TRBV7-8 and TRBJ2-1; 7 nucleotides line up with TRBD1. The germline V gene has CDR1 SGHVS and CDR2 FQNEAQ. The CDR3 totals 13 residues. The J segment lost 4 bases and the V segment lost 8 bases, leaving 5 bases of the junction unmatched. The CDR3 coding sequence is TGTGCCAGCTCCGACAGGGTATACAATGAGCAGTTCTTC. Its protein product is CASSDRVYNEQFF.

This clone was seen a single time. The CDR3 here is CASSEGRISTDTQYF. CDR3 in DNA: TGCGCCAGCAGTGAGGGACGGATTAGCACAGATACGCAGTATTTT. The chain links TRBV10-1 to TRBJ2-3, with D unclear. The CDR3 covers 15 residues. CDR1 WNHNN and CDR2 SYGVQD come from the germline V gene (reference sequence). Trimming removed 2 bases at V and 0 bases at J, with 9 bases between.

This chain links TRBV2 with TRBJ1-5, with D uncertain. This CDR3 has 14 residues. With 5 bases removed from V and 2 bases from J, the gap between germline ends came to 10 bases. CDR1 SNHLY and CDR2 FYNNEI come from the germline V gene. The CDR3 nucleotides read TGTGCCAGCAGTTCAACCCACGGCAATCAGCCCCAGCATTTT. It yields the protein CASSSTHGNQPQHF.

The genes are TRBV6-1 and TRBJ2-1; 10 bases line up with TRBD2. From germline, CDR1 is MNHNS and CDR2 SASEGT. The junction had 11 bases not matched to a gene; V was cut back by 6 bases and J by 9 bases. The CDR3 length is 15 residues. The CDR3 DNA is TGTGCCAGCAGCCTAAGCGGGGGGGGGTTCGGTGAGCAGTTCTTC. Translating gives CASSLSGGGFGEQFF.

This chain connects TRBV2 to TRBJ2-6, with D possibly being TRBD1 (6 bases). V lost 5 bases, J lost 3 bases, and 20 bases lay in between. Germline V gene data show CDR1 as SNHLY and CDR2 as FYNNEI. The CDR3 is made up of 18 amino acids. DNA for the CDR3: TGTGCCAGCAGTCTCTACAGGGCCCACATGGTTGGGGCCAACGTCCTGACTTTC. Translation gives CASSLYRAHMVGANVLTF.

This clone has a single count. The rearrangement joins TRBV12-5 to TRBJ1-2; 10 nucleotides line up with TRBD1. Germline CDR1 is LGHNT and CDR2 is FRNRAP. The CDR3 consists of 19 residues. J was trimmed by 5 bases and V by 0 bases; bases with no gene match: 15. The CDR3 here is CASGLVLGTGVVASYGYTF. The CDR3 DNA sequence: TGTGCTAGTGGTTTGGTACTTGGGACAGGGGTGGTTGCTTCATATGGCTACACCTTC.

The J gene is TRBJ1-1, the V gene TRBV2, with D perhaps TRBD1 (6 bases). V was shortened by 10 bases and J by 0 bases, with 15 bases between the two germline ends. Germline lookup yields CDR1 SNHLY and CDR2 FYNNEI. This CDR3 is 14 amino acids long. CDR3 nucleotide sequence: TGTGCCAACACGGACAGCCTATTGAACACTGAAGCTTTCTTT. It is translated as CANTDSLLNTEAFF.

CDR3 residues: CASSLGGGDQETQYF. CDR3 nucleotides: TGTGCCAGCAGCTTAGGTGGCGGGGATCAAGAGACCCAGTACTTC. The rearrangement uses TRBV7-7 and TRBJ2-5, with D perhaps TRBD2 (6 bases). Germline loops: CDR1 SSHAT, CDR2 FNYEAQ (reference sequence). The V gene lost 1 base and the J gene lost 2 bases, with 11 bases spanning the gap. The CDR3 totals 15 residues.

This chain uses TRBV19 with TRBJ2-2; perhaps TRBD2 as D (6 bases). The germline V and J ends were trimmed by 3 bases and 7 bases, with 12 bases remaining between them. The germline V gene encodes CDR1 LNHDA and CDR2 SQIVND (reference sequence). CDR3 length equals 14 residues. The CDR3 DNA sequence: TGTGCCAGTAGTATTTTCATCGGGAGCGGGGAGCTGTTTTTT. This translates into CASSIFIGSGELFF.

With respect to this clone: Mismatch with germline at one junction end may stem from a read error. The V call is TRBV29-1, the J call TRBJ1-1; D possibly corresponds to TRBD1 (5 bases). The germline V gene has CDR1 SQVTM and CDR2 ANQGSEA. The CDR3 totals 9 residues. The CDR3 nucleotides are TGCAGCGTTGATCGGTTGGGGGTCTTT. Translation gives CSVDRLGVF.

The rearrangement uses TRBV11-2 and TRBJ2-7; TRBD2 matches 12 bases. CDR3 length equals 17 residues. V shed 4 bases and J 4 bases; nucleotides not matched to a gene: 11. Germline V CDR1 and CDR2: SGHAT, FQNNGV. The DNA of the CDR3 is TGTGCCAGCAGCTCCCTAGCGGGGGGGGACAGGGCTTACGAGCAGTACTTC. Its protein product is CASSSLAGGDRAYEQYF.

In nucleotides, the CDR3 is TGTGCCAGCAGTGGGGGCCTCAGAAACATTCAGTACTTC. It yields the protein CASSGGLRNIQYF. V usage is TRBV6-5 and J usage is TRBJ2-4; D may be TRBD1 (6 bases). V was cut by 5 bases and J by 6 bases, with 11 bases left in between. Germline lookup yields CDR1 MNHEY and CDR2 SVGAGI. This CDR3 region has 13 residues.

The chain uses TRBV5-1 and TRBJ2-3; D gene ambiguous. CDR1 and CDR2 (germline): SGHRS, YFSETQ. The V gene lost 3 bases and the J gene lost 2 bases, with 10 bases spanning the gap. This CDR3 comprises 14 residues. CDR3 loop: CASSSGDFTDTQYF. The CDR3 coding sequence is TGCGCCAGCAGCTCCGGAGACTTCACAGATACGCAGTATTTT. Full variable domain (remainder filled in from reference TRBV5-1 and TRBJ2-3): KAGVTQTPRYLIKTRGQQVTLSCSPISGHRSVSWYQQTPGQGLQFLFEYFSETQRNKGNFPGRFSGRQFSNSRSEMNVSTLELGDSALYLCASSSGDFTDTQYFGPGTRLTVL.

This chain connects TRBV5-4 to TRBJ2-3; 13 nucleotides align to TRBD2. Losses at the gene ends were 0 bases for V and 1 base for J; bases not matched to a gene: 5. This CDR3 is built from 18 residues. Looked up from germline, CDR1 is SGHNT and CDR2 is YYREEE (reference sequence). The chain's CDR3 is CASSLGLAGGPRTDTQYF. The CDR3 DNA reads TGTGCCAGCAGCTTGGGACTAGCGGGGGGACCCCGCACAGATACGCAGTATTTT.

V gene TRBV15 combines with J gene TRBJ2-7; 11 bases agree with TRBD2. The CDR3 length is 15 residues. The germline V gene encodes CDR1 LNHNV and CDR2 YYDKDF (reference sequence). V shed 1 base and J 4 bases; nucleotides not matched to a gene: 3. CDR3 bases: TGTGCCACCAGCAGAGCAACTAGCGGGGGATACGAGCAGTACTTC. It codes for CATSRATSGGYEQYF. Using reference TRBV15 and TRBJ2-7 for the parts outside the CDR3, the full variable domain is DAMVIQNPRYQVTQFGKPVTLSCSQTLNHNVMYWYQQKSSQAPKLLFHYYDKDFNNEADTPDNFQSRRPNTSFCFLDIRSPGLGDTAMYLCATSRATSGGYEQYFGPGTRLTVT.

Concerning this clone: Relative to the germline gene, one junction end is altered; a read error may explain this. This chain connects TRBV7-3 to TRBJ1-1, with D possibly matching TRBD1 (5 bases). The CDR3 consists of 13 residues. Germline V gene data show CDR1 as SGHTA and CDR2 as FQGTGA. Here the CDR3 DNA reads TGTGCCAGCAGCTTCTCAGGGAACACTGAAGCTCTCTTT. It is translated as CASSFSGNTEALF.